This T cell receptor (beta chain) was sequenced for a study of regulatory T cells in long-lasting Graves disease. Time point meaning: persistent/refractory GD, antithyroid drugs over 5 years with positive TRAb. Scientists built the TCR library using RNA that was extracted from PBMCs. With V trimmed by 1 base and J by 3 bases, 10 bases remained unmatched. The CDR3 loop spans 17 amino acids. The germline CDR1 and CDR2 sequences are PRHDT and FYEKMQ (reference sequence). Through Arm-PCR of CDR3 regions and iRepertoire HTBI primers, TCR beta libraries were built. In TCRdb, the multiplex PCR reads were re-called with MiXCR into one record per CDR3 protein. The sample consists of about 470,000 distinct CDR3 sequences, roughly 21% of them appearing once. This clonotype was detected only a few times.

The J gene is TRBJ2-5, the V gene TRBV13; 8 bases match TRBD1. The sequence was collected from a female donor with Graves disease. The material sequenced was peripheral blood mononuclear cells (PBMCs), taken when the disease was refractory, from a patient treated with antithyroid drugs. CDR3 nucleotide sequence: TGTGCCAGCAGCTTAGTAGCGGACAGGGACAGAAAAGAGACCCAGTACTTC. It codes for CASSLVADRDRKETQYF.